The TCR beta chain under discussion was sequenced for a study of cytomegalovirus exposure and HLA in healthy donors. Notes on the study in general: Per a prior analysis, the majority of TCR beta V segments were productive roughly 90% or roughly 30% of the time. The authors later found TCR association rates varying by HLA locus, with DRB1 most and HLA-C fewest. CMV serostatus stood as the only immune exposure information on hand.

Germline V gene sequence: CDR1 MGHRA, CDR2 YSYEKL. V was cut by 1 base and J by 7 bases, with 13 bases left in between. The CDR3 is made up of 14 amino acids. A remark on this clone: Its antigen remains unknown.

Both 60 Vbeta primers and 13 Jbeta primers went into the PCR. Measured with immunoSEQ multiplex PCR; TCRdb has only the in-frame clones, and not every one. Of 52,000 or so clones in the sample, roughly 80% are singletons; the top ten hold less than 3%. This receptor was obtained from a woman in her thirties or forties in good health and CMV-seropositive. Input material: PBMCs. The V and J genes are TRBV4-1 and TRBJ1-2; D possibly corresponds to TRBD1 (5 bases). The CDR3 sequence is CASSQGGLRGGYTF. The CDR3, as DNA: TGCGCCAGCAGCCAAGGGGGTCTAAGGGGTGGCTACACCTTC.